This T cell receptor (beta chain) was captured in a study of graft-versus-host responses after intestinal transplantation. Study-wide findings and caveats: The marrow of recipients harbored GvH clones, and ileum or blood showed some of them first.

In the case of this clone: Its target is not known.

TCRdb's table, derived via immunoSEQ multiplex PCR, lists solely in-frame clones and lacks some. The sample consists of about 97,000 clones, 80% to 95% of them appearing once. The CDR3 runs 17 residues. This rearrangement joins TRBV21-1 to TRBJ1-2; the table's TRBD1 call for D was not verified on the DNA. TRBV21-1 is deemed a pseudogene. This receptor was obtained from a human patient who received an intestinal transplant, so some T cells may come from the graft donor. Sample: PBMCs, taken just under 460 days after intestinal transplant. CDR3 region: CASSKACRGPFGYGYTF. Here the CDR3 DNA reads TGTGCCAGCAGCAAAGCATGCAGGGGCCCCTTCGGTTATGGCTACACCTTC.